The sequence of this T cell receptor beta chain was determined in a study of T cell repertoires in cytomegalovirus infection. Across the study: It can be stated that public TCR beta signatures indicated CMV infection as well as a matching HLA type.

The V end was cut by 11 bases, the J end by 2 bases, with 16 bases between. The CDR3 totals 14 residues. Germline V gene sequence: CDR1 SGHVS, CDR2 FQNEAQ. This clonotype was detected many times. Via MiXCR, TCRdb re-called the reads, giving one row per CDR3 protein. The table has 200,000 to 300,000 distinct CDR3 sequences, 8% to 9.5% seen once. The specimen was PBMCs. The V call is TRBV7-8, the J call TRBJ1-3; tentative D call: TRBD1 (5 bases). This receptor was taken from a human donor in good health (CMV status not recorded). Some clones in this sample may be carry-over from other donors' samples. The CDR3 sequence is CASSWGTAGNTIYF. CDR3 DNA sequence: TGTGCCTCCTCCTGGGGGACGGCTGGAAACACCATATATTTT.